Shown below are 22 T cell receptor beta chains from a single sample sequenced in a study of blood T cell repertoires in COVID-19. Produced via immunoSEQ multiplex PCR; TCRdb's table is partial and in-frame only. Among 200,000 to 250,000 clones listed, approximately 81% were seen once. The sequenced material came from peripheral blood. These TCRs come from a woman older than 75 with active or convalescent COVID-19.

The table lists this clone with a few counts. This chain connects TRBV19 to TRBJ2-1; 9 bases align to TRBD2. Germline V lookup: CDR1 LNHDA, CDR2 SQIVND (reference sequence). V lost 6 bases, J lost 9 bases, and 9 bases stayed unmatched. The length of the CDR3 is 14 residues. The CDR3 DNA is TGTGCCAGTAGGTGGCGGGGGGGCCCAGGTGAGCAGTTCTTC. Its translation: CASRWRGGPGEQFF. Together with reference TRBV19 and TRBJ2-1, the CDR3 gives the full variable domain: DGGITQSPKYLFRKEGQNVTLSCEQNLNHDAMYWYRQDPGQGLRLIYYSQIVNDFQKGDIAEGYSVSREKKESFPLTVTSAQKNPTAFYLCASRWRGGPGEQFFGPGTRLTVL.

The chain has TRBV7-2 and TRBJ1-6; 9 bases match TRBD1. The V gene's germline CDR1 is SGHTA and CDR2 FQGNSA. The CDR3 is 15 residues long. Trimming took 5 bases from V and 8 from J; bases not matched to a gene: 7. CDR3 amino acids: CASSPPGTGYSPLHF. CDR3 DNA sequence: TGTGCCAGCAGCCCCCCCGGGACAGGGTATTCACCCCTCCACTTT. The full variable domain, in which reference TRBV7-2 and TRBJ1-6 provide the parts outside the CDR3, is GAGVSQSPSNKVTEKGKDVELRCDPISGHTALYWYRQSLGQGLEFLIYFQGNSAPDKSGLPSDRFSAERTGGSVSTLTIQRTQQEDSAVYLCASSPPGTGYSPLHFGNGTRLTVT.

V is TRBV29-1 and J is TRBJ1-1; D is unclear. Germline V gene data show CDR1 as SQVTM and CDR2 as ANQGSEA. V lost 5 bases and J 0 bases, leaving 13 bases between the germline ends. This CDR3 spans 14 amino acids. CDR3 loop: CSVKNREMNTEAFF. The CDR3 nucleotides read TGCAGCGTTAAAAACAGAGAAATGAACACTGAAGCTTTCTTT.

The chain's CDR3 is CASSQDVDRGITIYF. The CDR3 DNA is TGTGCCAGCAGCCAAGACGTAGACAGGGGGATTACCATATATTTT. The V and J genes are TRBV4-2 and TRBJ1-3; 9 bases are shared with TRBD1. J lost 10 bases, V lost 0 bases, and 7 bases had no gene match. In germline, CDR1 is LGHNA, CDR2 YNFKEQ. The CDR3 is 15 residues long.

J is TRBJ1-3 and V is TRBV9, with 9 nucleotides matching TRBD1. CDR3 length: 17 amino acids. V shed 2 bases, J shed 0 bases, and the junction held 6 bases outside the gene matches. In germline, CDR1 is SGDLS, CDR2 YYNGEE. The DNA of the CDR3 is TGTGCCAGCAGCGTTCGACCGGGACAGGGCTCTGGAAACACCATATATTTT. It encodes CASSVRPGQGSGNTIYF.

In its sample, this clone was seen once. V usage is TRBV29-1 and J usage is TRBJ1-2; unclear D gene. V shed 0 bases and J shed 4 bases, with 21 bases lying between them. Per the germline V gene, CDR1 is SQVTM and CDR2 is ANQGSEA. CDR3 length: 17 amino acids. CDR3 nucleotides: TGCAGCGTTGAAGAGAGGATCATGGCGCGTGCTTTCTATGGCTACACCTTC. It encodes CSVEERIMARAFYGYTF.

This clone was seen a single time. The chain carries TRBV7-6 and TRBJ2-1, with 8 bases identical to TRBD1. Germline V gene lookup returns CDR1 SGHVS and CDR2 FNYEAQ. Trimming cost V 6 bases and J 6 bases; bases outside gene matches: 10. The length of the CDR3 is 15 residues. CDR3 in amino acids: CASSKTGGFRNEQFF. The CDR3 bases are TGTGCCAGCAGTAAAACAGGGGGGTTTCGCAATGAGCAGTTCTTC.

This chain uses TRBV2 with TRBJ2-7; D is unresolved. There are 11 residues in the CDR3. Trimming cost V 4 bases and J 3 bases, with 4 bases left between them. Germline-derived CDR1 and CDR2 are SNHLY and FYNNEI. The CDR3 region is CASSVLYEQYF. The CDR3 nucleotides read TGTGCCAGCAGTGTCCTCTACGAGCAGTACTTC. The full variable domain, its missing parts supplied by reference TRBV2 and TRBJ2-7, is EPEVTQTPSHQVTQMGQEVILRCVPISNHLYFYWYRQILGQKVEFLVSFYNNEISEKSEIFDDQFSVERPDGSNFTLKIRSTKLEDSAMYFCASSVLYEQYFGPGTRLTVT.

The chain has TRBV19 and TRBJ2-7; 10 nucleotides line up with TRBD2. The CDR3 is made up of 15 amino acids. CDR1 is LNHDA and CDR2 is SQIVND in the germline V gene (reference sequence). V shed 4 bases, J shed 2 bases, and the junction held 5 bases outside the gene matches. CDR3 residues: CASSRWTSGTYEQYF. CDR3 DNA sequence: TGTGCCAGTAGTAGGTGGACTAGCGGAACCTACGAGCAGTACTTC.

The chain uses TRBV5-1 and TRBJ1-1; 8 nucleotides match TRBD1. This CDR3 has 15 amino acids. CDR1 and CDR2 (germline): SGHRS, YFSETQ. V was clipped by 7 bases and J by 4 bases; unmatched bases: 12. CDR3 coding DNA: TGCGCCAGCGTTTCAGGGGGCGGAAGGGGCACTGAAGCTTTCTTT. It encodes CASVSGGGRGTEAFF.

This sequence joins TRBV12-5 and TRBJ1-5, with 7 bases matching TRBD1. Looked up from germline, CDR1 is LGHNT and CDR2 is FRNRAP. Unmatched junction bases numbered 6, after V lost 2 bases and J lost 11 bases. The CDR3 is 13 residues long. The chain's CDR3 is CASGLTHGTAQHF. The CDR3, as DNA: TGTGCTAGTGGTTTGACACACGGGACAGCCCAGCATTTT.

The CDR3 nucleotides are TGTGCCAGCAGTTACTTGGGGAGTACTGAAGCTTTCTTT. It specifies CASSYLGSTEAFF. The gene calls are TRBV6-5 and TRBJ1-1; D is undetermined. Per the germline V gene, CDR1 is MNHEY and CDR2 is SVGAGI. With 1 base removed from V and 5 bases from J, the gap between germline ends came to 8 bases. The CDR3 is made up of 13 amino acids.

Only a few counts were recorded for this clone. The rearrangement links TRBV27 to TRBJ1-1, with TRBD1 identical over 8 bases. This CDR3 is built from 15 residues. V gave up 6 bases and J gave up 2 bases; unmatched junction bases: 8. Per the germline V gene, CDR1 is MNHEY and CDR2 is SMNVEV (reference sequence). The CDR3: CASRGQALGNTEAFF. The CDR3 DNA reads TGTGCCAGCAGGGGACAGGCCTTGGGTAACACTGAAGCTTTCTTT.

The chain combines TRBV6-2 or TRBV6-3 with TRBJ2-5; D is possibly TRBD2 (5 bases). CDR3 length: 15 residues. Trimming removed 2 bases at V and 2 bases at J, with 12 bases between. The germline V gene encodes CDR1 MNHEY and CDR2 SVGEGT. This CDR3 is CASSYPELGQETQYF. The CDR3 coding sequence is TGTGCCAGCAGTTACCCAGAACTAGGGCAAGAGACCCAGTACTTC.

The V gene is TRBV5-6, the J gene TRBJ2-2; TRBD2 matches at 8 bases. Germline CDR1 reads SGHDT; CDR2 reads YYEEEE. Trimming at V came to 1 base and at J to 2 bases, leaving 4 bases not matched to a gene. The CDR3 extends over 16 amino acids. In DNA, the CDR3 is TGTGCCAGCAGCTTGCGACGGGGGGGAAACACCGGGGAGCTGTTTTTT. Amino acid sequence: CASSLRRGGNTGELFF. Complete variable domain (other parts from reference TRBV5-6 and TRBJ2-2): DAGVTQSPTHLIKTRGQQVTLRCSPKSGHDTVSWYQQALGQGPQFIFQYYEEEERQRGNFPDRFSGHQFPNYSSELNVNALLLGDSALYLCASSLRRGGNTGELFFGEGSRLTVL.

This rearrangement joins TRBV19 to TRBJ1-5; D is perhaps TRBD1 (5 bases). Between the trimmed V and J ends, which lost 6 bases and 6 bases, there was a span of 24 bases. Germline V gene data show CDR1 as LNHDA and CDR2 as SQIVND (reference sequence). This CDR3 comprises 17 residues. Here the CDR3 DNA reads TGTGCCAGTAGCCGGAATTGGGTCAGGGTCGGGGGTCAGCCCCAGCATTTT. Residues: CASSRNWVRVGGQPQHF. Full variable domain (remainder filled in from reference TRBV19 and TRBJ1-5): DGGITQSPKYLFRKEGQNVTLSCEQNLNHDAMYWYRQDPGQGLRLIYYSQIVNDFQKGDIAEGYSVSREKKESFPLTVTSAQKNPTAFYLCASSRNWVRVGGQPQHFGDGTRLSIL.

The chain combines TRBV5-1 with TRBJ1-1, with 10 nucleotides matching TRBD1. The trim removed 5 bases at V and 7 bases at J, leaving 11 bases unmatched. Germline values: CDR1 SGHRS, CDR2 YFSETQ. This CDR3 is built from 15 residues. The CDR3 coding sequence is TGCGCCAGCAGTCCTCAGGGACAGGGGATTTTTGAAGCTTTCTTT. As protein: CASSPQGQGIFEAFF.

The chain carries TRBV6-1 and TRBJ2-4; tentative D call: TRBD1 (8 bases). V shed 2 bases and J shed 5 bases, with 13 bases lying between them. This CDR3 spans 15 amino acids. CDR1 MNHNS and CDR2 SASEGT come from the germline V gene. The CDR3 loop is CASSEHRGGQNIQYF. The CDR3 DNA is TGTGCCAGCAGTGAACACAGGGGGGGGCAAAACATTCAGTACTTC.

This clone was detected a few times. As DNA, the CDR3 is TGTGCCAGCAGTGGACAGGCCAACACCGGGGAGCTGTTTTTT. This gives the protein CASSGQANTGELFF. V usage is TRBV27 and J usage is TRBJ2-2; 7 bases are a match to TRBD1. J lost 2 bases, V lost 5 bases, and 2 bases had no gene match. CDR1 is MNHEY and CDR2 is SMNVEV in the germline V gene (reference sequence). The CDR3 runs to 14 residues.

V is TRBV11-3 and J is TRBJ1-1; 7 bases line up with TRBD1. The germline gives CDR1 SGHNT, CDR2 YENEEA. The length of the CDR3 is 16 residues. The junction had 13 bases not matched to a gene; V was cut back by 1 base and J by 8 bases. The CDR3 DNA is TGTGCCAGCAGCTTAGTCAATACAGGGGCCTTCAAGGAAGCTTTCTTT. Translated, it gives CASSLVNTGAFKEAFF.

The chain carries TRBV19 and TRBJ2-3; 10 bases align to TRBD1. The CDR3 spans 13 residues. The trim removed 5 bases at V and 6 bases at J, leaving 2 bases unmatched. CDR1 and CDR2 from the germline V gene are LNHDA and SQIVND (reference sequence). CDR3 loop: CASSEGQGDTQYF. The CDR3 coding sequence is TGTGCCAGTAGTGAGGGACAGGGGGATACGCAGTATTTT.

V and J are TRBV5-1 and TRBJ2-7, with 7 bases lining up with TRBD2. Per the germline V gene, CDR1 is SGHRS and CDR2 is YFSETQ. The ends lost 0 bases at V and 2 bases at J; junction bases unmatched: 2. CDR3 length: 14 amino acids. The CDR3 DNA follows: TGCGCCAGCAGCTTGGGCGGGGGAACCTACGAGCAGTACTTC. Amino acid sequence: CASSLGGGTYEQYF.